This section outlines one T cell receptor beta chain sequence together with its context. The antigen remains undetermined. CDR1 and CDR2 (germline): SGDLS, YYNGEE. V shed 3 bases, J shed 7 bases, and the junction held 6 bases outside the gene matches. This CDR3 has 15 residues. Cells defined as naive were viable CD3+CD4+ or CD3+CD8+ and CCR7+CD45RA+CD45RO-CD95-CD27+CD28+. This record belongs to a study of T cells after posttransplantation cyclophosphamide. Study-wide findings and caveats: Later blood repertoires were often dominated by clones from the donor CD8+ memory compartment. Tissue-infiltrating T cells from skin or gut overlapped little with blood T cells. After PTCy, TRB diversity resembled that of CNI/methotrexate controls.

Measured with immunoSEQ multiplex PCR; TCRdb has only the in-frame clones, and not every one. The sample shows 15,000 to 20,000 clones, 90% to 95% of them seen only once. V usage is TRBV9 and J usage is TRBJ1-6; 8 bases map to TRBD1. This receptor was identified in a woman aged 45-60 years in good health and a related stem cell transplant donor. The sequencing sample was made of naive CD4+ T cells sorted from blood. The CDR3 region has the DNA TGTGCCAGCAGCGCGAGGACAGGGAAGAATTCACCCCTCCACTTT. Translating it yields CASSARTGKNSPLHF.